Reported below is one T cell receptor (beta chain). As yet, its antigen is unknown. CDR1 is ENHRY, CDR2 SYGVKD, per germline. This CDR3 spans 14 amino acids. V lost 3 bases to trimming and J lost 3 bases, with 9 bases between them. Researchers amplified the TCR beta CDR3 regions from RNA transcripts. During a first-round RT-PCR of the TCR CDR3, the HTBI primer set was used. Via MiXCR, TCRdb re-called the multiplex PCR reads, giving one row per CDR3 protein. The sample lists 700,000 or so distinct CDR3 sequences; 16% were seen once. This sample stems from a study of T cells in Graves' hyperthyroidism and ophthalmopathy. Overall study results and limits: Using 13 V-J features, a model discriminated ophthalmopathy from stable hyperthyroidism.

Sequencing was performed on blood. This receptor was obtained from a man between 18 and 35 years old with Graves' hyperthyroidism. The chain couples TRBV10-3 to TRBJ2-1, with a tentative D call TRBD2 (5 bases). CDR3 nucleotide sequence: TGTGCCATCAGTGATGAAAGCGGCTACAATGAGCAGTTCTTC. This translates into CAISDESGYNEQFF.